Listed below are T cell receptor beta chains from one sample, sequenced in a study of T cells in Graves' hyperthyroidism and ophthalmopathy. TCRdb recomputed calls from the multiplex PCR reads with MiXCR, one row per CDR3 protein. The table lists more than 500,000 distinct CDR3 sequences, 13% to 15% of them singletons. Sequencing was performed on blood. Every receptor here comes from a woman aged 40 to 49 with Graves' hyperthyroidism. Both conserved end residues are part of each CDR3. Expanded clones get a size class; other rows say once, few or many, or leave the size out.

>16|many|TRBV29-1|TRBJ2-1
CSVSPKTSGRSNEQFF
>15|many|TRBV5-1|TRBJ1-4
CASSMGQGTNEKLFF
>13|.|TRBV4-1|TRBJ2-1
CASSQDWGHEQFF
>13|few|TRBV30|TRBJ2-1
CAWTQDRGLGQFF
>15|many|TRBV2|TRBJ2-1
CASRMDVAVYNEQFF
>11|many|TRBV12-3/TRBV12-4|TRBJ2-1
CASRNPVEQFF
>17|few|TRBV12-5|TRBJ2-2
CASGLADSLLNTGELFF
>16|many|TRBV2|TRBJ2-3
CASSFGLASSTDTQYF
>20|many|TRBV27|TRBJ2-3
CASSSLTGTSGSRFTDTQYF
>15|many|TRBV20-1|TRBJ2-1
CSARPPPTIYNEQFF
>14|few|TRBV5-8|TRBJ2-3
CASSLRGIEDTQYF
>16|.|TRBV4-1|TRBJ2-5
CASSQVSGGAWETQYF
>14|.|TRBV14|TRBJ2-3
CASSRGSGRNTQYF
>13|many|TRBV18|TRBJ2-6
CASSPGGANVLTF
>15|many|TRBV27|TRBJ2-7
CASSISGGGSYEQYF
>17|.|TRBV6-2/TRBV6-3|TRBJ2-7
CASSYSTGDRGSYEQYF
>15|many|TRBV7-2|TRBJ2-1
CASSLEATSYNEQFF
>15|many|TRBV3-1|TRBJ1-5
CASSPLWGQGQPQHF
>14|many|TRBV12-3/TRBV12-4|TRBJ2-1
CASRLLAGAGEQFF
>13|few|TRBV27|TRBJ1-1
CASSSSGPKRTFF
>14|many|TRBV20-1|TRBJ2-7
CSARGSGRGYEQYF
>14|few|TRBV19|TRBJ2-1
CASSIGGQGNEQFF
>15|.|TRBV4-1|TRBJ2-7
CASSPWTSGKVEQYF
>13|.|TRBV7-9|TRBJ2-1
CASSVNRDNEQFF
>13|few|TRBV28|TRBJ2-3
CASSRTGLDTQYF
>14|many|TRBV6-2/TRBV6-3|TRBJ2-1
CASKREDTYNEQFF
>20|.|TRBV5-1|TRBJ2-6
CASSFDQQRPGLTGANVLTF
>13|many|TRBV28|TRBJ1-4
CASNTGGREKLFF
>14|many|TRBV2|TRBJ2-3
CASNRFSSTDTQYF
>18|many|TRBV28|TRBJ2-5
CASSSYGATSGRTETQYF
>15|.|TRBV30|TRBJ2-3
CAWSYGSGSTDTQYF
>18|many|TRBV6-1|TRBJ2-3
CASKTTGIWIMGTDTQYF
>14|many|TRBV5-1|TRBJ2-3
CASSPGTAKDTQYF
>11|.|TRBV19|TRBJ2-5
CASMAGETQYF
>14|few|TRBV6-1|TRBJ2-5
CASSEGGSQETQYF
>14|.|TRBV5-1|TRBJ2-7
CASSLDGRSQEQYF
>15|.|TRBV6-1|TRBJ1-2
CASSEALGQAYGYTF
>14|many|TRBV20-1|TRBJ2-7
CSAEPTGSPYEQYF
>17|many|TRBV2|TRBJ2-2
CASSVGGGPLSTGELFF
>16|many|TRBV11-2|TRBJ2-1
CASSLLRAGGGNEQFF
>11|many|TRBV3-1|TRBJ2-1
CASRGTDEQFF
>12|many|TRBV20-1|TRBJ1-5
CSGGQANQPQHF
>14|few|TRBV10-3|TRBJ2-2
CAARTSGNTGELFF
>14|many|TRBV12-3/TRBV12-4|TRBJ2-7
CASSLRGIWDEQYF